This T cell receptor beta chain was observed in a study of T cell repertoires in cytomegalovirus infection (dated by TCRdb to about 2019). About the full investigation: Because public TCR beta signatures pointed to carriage of CMV infection together with the matching HLA type, the HLA type of each donor mattered for the analysis. The research as a whole found: The ex vivo response was dominated by HLA-C-restricted CMV-specific TCR beta clonotypes, which also provided the single most frequent clonotype in two of eight donors. In both this cohort and an independent roughly 350-donor cohort, the cumulative frequency of public TCR beta family members distinguished carriers of CMV infection plus the relevant HLA type.

Sequencing was performed on an Illumina HiSeq 1500. TCRdb reprocessed the public reads (quality trimming at Q25 with fastp, clone calling with MiXCR) and kept in-frame beta chains. Rows merge per CDR3 protein into single entries with the most common DNA and genes. Present in this sample are around 490,000 distinct CDR3 sequences, less than 30% of which were seen just once. The top ten clones comprise roughly 13% of the sample. Note on this clonotype: Which antigen it targets is not known. One base away there is no much larger clone; base qualities are not given.

Reading from cysteine to phenylalanine, the CDR3 counts 13 amino acids. The CDR3 DNA has 39 bases and is translated from base 1. Looking up the germline V gene yields CDR1 SGHTA and CDR2 FQGNSA. Trimming takes 3 bases from V and 6 bases from J, and the germline ends sit 11 bases apart. The sequence derives from a human donor in good health (CMV status not recorded). Some clones in this sample may be carry-over from other donors' samples. The source material was PBMCs. The sequence links TRBV7-2 to TRBJ2-5; the D gene is not confidently resolved. The CDR3 reads as follows: CASSFPPAQTQYF. The nucleotide sequence is TGTGCCAGCAGCTTCCCCCCGGCGCAGACCCAGTACTTC.